These T cell receptor beta chains were read from a single sample in a study of shared clonotypes between healthy human individuals. Generated by immunoSEQ multiplex PCR, the TCRdb table keeps only in-frame clones and is missing some. The repertoire holds about 1.1 million clones, with around three quarters as singletons. Sequencing used memory CD4+ T cells from PBMCs. Source of these receptors: a man younger than 35 in good health. Some clones in this sample may be carry-over from other donors' samples. The CDR3 runs from the conserved cysteine through the conserved F or W.

CDR3 length,V gene,CDR3 protein
15,TRBV28,CASSPPLTTNEKLFF
14,TRBV5-1,CASSRPDGGAEQFF
12,TRBV10-3,CAISDGNQPQHF
16,TRBV11-2,CASSSTQAGGLGEQFF
16,TRBV27,CASSMKGAGDSYEQYF
14,TRBV19,CASRDTVAKNIQYF
16,TRBV11-2,CASSLKSWYPGAEAFF
14,TRBV10-3,CAISGTGTGEKLFF
14,TRBV6-1,CASIQDSLNTEAFF
16,TRBV5-1,CASSAGQGGPYNEQFF
13,TRBV5-8,CASSWDTDYGYTF
12,TRBV6-1,CASCIFEDTQYF
13,TRBV9,CASSVDDNQPQHF
16,TRBV4-2,CASSQEGTGGGETQYF
14,TRBV6-1,CASSDVGGWDIQYF
15,TRBV7-2,CASSSTRASGETQYF
16,TRBV28,CASRRRTSGRRGEQFF
15,TRBV6-6,CASSQHPGQIYEQYF
15,TRBV6-1,CASNRQGSSTGELFF
11,TRBV7-9,CASSLLGGYTF
13,TRBV7-9,CASSSKGGDGYTF
16,TRBV5-6,CASSLKTNLNTGELFF
19,TRBV7-9,CASSLVPGMWTRPYNEQFF
15,TRBV27,CASSLGGHSVRRQYF
13,TRBV7-7,CASSEAGGVGYTF
16,TRBV9,CASSVGQGSFNEKLFF
15,TRBV9,CASSRGTGGWQPQHF
17,TRBV4-2,CASSQGLAGRYQETQYF
12,TRBV30,CAWSPGPYHEYF
13,TRBV7-2,CATRTKGNTEAFF
11,TRBV20-1,CSASGHNEQFF
16,TRBV28,CASSSSPPQGGTEAFF
14,TRBV19,CASSERVGIREQYF
16,TRBV9,CASSPRGGRSNQPQHF
15,TRBV14,CASSQSRTANYGYTF
12,TRBV29-1,CSGGGSAETQYF
15,TRBV7-3,CASSKDGLGANVLTF